The entry below gives a single TCR beta chain sequence along with its context. It has no known antigen specificity. One base away there is no much larger clone; base qualities are not given. The sample originates from a study of PD-1 blockade in classical Hodgkin lymphoma (dated by TCRdb to the early 2020s). In the study overall: Nivolumab dosing was 3 mg/kg intravenously every 2 weeks, continuing until either disease progression or unacceptable toxicity. A peripheral blood immune signature of response to PD-1 blockade in classical Hodgkin lymphoma was defined using TCR beta sequencing and CyTOF. What the authors observed across the whole study: The study covered only a single clinical trial cohort, and the causes of the repertoire differences, possibly disease activity or prior therapy, were still not defined. Patients starting nivolumab less than 1 year after ASCT had lower diversity and were excluded from later analyses to avoid confounding by immune reconstitution. A significant rise by C4D1 was seen in CD4+ but not CD8+ TCR diversity (p=0.0027 vs p=0.16), with the rise being most apparent in complete responders (p=0.02). Trial patients achieving complete response had baseline diversity similar to newly diagnosed patients, whereas partial responders and progressors had significantly lower diversity. Baseline TCR diversity was reported to be lower in newly diagnosed patients than in healthy donors, and even lower in relapsed/refractory patients.

The sample's time point label, decoded: cycle 4 day 1 (C4D1), after less than 7 weeks of nivolumab. All trial patients had relapsed after autologous stem cell transplantation, with cohorts A, B and C differing in prior brentuximab vedotin exposure. A total of under 70 patients with relapsed/refractory classical Hodgkin lymphoma made up the trial cohort, and each patient's best overall response was complete response, partial response or progressive disease. Single-agent nivolumab was administered to trial patients in the multi-cohort phase II CheckMate 205 trial. An independent review committee assessed best overall response by applying the 2007 International Working Group response criteria. Trial PBMCs were collected just before the start of nivolumab (C1D1) and during therapy at cycle 2 day 1 and cycle 4 day 1. Peripheral blood was collected in 8 mL Vacutainer Cell Preparation Tubes, from which PBMCs were isolated by centrifugation and then cryopreserved.

Genomic DNA was extracted with the Qiagen DNeasy kit from unsorted PBMCs and from negatively selected CD4+ and CD8+ fractions. Using primers that anneal to V and J segments, immunoSEQ multiplex PCR amplified the TCR beta CDR3 regions. A synthetic immune receptor repertoire was used to minimize amplification bias, and any remaining bias was removed computationally after sequencing. The paper's processing steps were these. Repertoire diversity was quantified as the Shannon entropy index using custom Python scripts. Unsorted, CD4+ and CD8+ repertoires were analyzed separately, except in combined analyses where CD4+ and CD8+ sequences were merged in silico. A clone counted as expanded when the clone's frequency after treatment rose at least 2-fold relative to C1D1, and clones undetected at baseline were given a pseudocount of 0.5. Clones with 0 or 1 copy at C1D1 were defined as singleton clones, while clones with 2 or more copies were defined as non-singleton clones. Clones expanded in unsorted samples were annotated as CD4+, CD8+ or unknown by matching protein sequences in sorted samples from the same patient. Diversity changes from C1D1 to C4D1 were tested in paired samples using Wilcoxon tests. This immuneACCESS table, as held by TCRdb, lists in-frame sequences with V and J called but not all clones. Of the missing ones, under half trace to an unresolved V gene in checked studies; the others have no known cause. That table supplies the V and J calls and clone size; D and trimming were determined from the DNA. The table for this sample lists about 21,000 clones; over 65% of them were counted only once. The ten largest make up under 25% of the sample.

Via the germline V gene (reference sequence), CDR1 is PRHDT and CDR2 FYEKMQ. Trimming takes 2 bases off V and 10 bases off J; junction bases not matched to a gene: 6. The CDR3, from cysteine to phenylalanine, totals 15 residues. The read is trimmed to its CDR3 DNA, 45 bases read in frame from base 1. The receptor chain draws on TRBV13 and TRBJ2-1, with 12 central nucleotides matching TRBD2. This receptor was identified in a human donor with classical Hodgkin lymphoma. The sequenced sample was peripheral blood mononuclear cells (PBMCs), obtained before the fourth cycle of nivolumab. The CDR3 region has the sequence CASSLTGLAGPEQFF. The sequenced DNA is TGTGCCAGCAGCTTAACTGGACTAGCGGGACCAGAGCAGTTCTTC.